This T cell receptor beta chain stems from a study of T cell responses to AZD1222 COVID-19 vaccine. Profiling relied on immunoSEQ multiplex PCR, and the TCRdb table lists in-frame clones only, not all of them. The sample shows some 170,000 clones, approximately 90% of them seen only once. As for this clone: No antigen is known for it.

Overall study findings and caveats: All repertoire sampling was performed exclusively after the peak T cell response. The donor group comprised mostly white British people and more females; the analysis possibly underestimated clonal diversity. Vaccine-related CD4 TCRs covered spike, predominating at 160-218 and 743-854.

The V gene's germline CDR1 is SGHTA and CDR2 FQGNSA. The CDR3 contains 14 residues. Trimming stripped 5 bases from V and 0 bases from J, with 11 bases between. The TCR sequence derives from an adult who received the MenACWY meningococcal vaccine as a control. The starting material was peripheral blood, obtained 28 days after the second dose of the MenACWY control vaccine. This chain links TRBV7-2 with TRBJ2-7; the D call may be TRBD1 or TRBD2 (5 bases each). Here the CDR3 reads CASSLGTTSYEQYF. DNA for the CDR3: TGTGCCAGCAGCCTCGGGACGACCTCCTACGAGCAGTACTTC.